The sequence of this T cell receptor (beta chain) was determined in a study of blood T cell repertoires in COVID-19. V was cut by 1 base and J by 2 bases, with 9 bases left in between. The CDR3 totals 14 residues. Germline lookup yields CDR1 MGHRA and CDR2 YSYEKL. The repertoire was sequenced with immunoSEQ multiplex PCR; TCRdb's copy has only in-frame clones and lacks some. This table holds approximately 220,000 clones, 80% to 90% found once. This clone turned up a few times. This clonotype was sampled from a woman between 18 and 30 years old in a cohort exposed to, infected with or recovered from COVID-19 (not recorded which). The sample consisted of PBMCs or T cells enriched from blood (not recorded which). The chain links TRBV4-1 to TRBJ2-7; no firm D call. This CDR3 is CASSQVYKPYEQYF. CDR3 coding DNA: TGCGCCAGCAGCCAAGTGTACAAACCCTACGAGCAGTACTTC.